This T cell receptor (beta chain) was profiled in a study of T cell responses to AZD1222 COVID-19 vaccine. Profiling relied on immunoSEQ multiplex PCR, and the TCRdb table lists in-frame clones only, not all of them. The sample yields fewer than 300,000 clones, more than 80% seen once. Remarks on this clone: Its antigen is unknown.

Findings and caveats of the study: Recipients of AZD1222 seropositive at baseline numbered only five or six. There were mostly white British donors and more females than males, and clonal diversity was possibly underestimated. There were repertoire samples only from the period after the peak T cell response.

V lost 3 bases, J lost 6 bases, and 14 bases stayed unmatched. Germline loops: CDR1 SGDLS, CDR2 YYNGEE. The CDR3 consists of 16 residues. The sequence was collected from an adult in good health. V and J are TRBV9 and TRBJ2-7; 8 bases agree with TRBD2. The starting material was peripheral blood, obtained on day 0 of AZD1222 vaccination. CDR3 nucleotides: TGTGCCAGCAGCGCCGGGGGGGTGGTCCCCTTGGTCGAGCAGTACTTC. This gives the protein CASSAGGVVPLVEQYF.